Detailed here is one T cell receptor beta chain. Its antigen remains unidentified. This specimen belongs to a study of T cell responses to AZD1222 COVID-19 vaccine. The wider study: Second doses that came at about 4 or about 12 weeks were put together. Overall study findings and caveats: The repertoires were collected only after the peak T cell response. Females outnumbered males among donors, who were mostly white British; clonal diversity was possibly underestimated.

This table comes from immunoSEQ multiplex PCR, and its TCRdb copy is limited to in-frame clones, with some not included. In the table there are approximately 130,000 clones, roughly 89% of which are singletons. This CDR3 is 13 amino acids long. Germline CDR1 is GTSNPN and CDR2 is SVGIG (reference sequence). Trimming took off 2 bases at V and 4 bases at J, with 10 bases between the two ends. Material: peripheral blood, obtained on day 0 of AZD1222 vaccination. This receptor was taken from an adult in good health. The rearrangement links TRBV30 to TRBJ2-3, with D perhaps matching TRBD1 or TRBD2 (5 bases each). The CDR3 here is CAWSTGHADTQYF. CDR3 DNA sequence: TGTGCCTGGAGTACGGGGCACGCAGATACGCAGTATTTT.